The rows below give T cell receptor beta chains drawn from one sample of a study of blood T cell repertoires in COVID-19. Measured with immunoSEQ multiplex PCR; TCRdb has only the in-frame clones, and not every one. Among about 320,000 clones listed, approximately 88% were seen once. The sequencing sample was made of PBMCs or T cells enriched from blood (not recorded which). The receptors here all came from a man in his thirties or forties who had recovered from COVID-19. Both conserved end residues are part of each CDR3. Fields, in order: J gene, D gene, clone size, V gene, CDR3 protein, CDR3 DNA. The D gene is left open where the match is weak. Size tells how often a clone was seen (once, few, many) or the class of an expanded clone, and some rows leave it out.

J gene: TRBJ2-1; D gene: .; clone size: .; V gene: TRBV6-5; CDR3 protein: CASIRQVSYNEQFF; CDR3 DNA: TGTGCCAGCATAAGACAGGTTTCTTACAATGAGCAGTTCTTC
J gene: TRBJ2-7; D gene: TRBD1; clone size: .; V gene: TRBV24-1; CDR3 protein: CATSDRGQGHEQYF; CDR3 DNA: TGTGCCACCAGTGATAGGGGACAGGGCCACGAGCAGTACTTC
J gene: TRBJ1-2; D gene: .; clone size: .; V gene: TRBV6-5; CDR3 protein: CASSYALTGYGYTF; CDR3 DNA: TGTGCCAGCAGTTACGCCCTGACAGGCTATGGCTACACCTTC
J gene: TRBJ1-5; D gene: .; clone size: .; V gene: TRBV6-5; CDR3 protein: CAAWGGSNQPQHF; CDR3 DNA: TGTGCCGCCTGGGGGGGGAGCAATCAGCCCCAGCATTTT
J gene: TRBJ1-5; D gene: TRBD1; clone size: .; V gene: TRBV4-1; CDR3 protein: CASSQSGDRDNQPQHF; CDR3 DNA: TGCGCCAGCAGCCAAAGCGGAGACAGGGACAATCAGCCCCAGCATTTT
J gene: TRBJ2-3; D gene: TRBD1; clone size: once; V gene: TRBV7-3; CDR3 protein: CASGGGTGGLSFTDTQYF; CDR3 DNA: TGTGCCAGCGGAGGCGGGACAGGGGGCCTCTCTTTCACAGATACGCAGTATTTT
J gene: TRBJ2-1; D gene: .; clone size: .; V gene: TRBV24-1; CDR3 protein: CATSEPGSVNEQFF; CDR3 DNA: TGTGCCACCAGTGAGCCAGGGTCGGTCAATGAGCAGTTCTTC
J gene: TRBJ2-7; D gene: .; clone size: .; V gene: TRBV7-3; CDR3 protein: CASSLTSDSYEQYF; CDR3 DNA: TGTGCCAGCAGCTTAACCTCAGACAGTTACGAGCAGTACTTC
J gene: TRBJ1-4; D gene: .; clone size: .; V gene: TRBV25-1; CDR3 protein: CASSEYMEGGGKLFF; CDR3 DNA: TGTGCCAGCAGTGAATATATGGAGGGTGGCGGAAAACTGTTTTTT
J gene: TRBJ2-7; D gene: TRBD1; clone size: once; V gene: TRBV5-4; CDR3 protein: CASSYRGGTYEQYF; CDR3 DNA: TGTGCCAGCAGCTACAGGGGTGGAACCTACGAGCAGTACTTC
J gene: TRBJ1-2; D gene: .; clone size: .; V gene: TRBV7-2; CDR3 protein: CASSLASGPNYGYTF; CDR3 DNA: TGTGCCAGCAGCTTAGCTTCAGGGCCTAACTATGGCTACACCTTC
J gene: TRBJ1-1; D gene: TRBD1; clone size: .; V gene: TRBV5-1; CDR3 protein: CASSFRQGEAFF; CDR3 DNA: TGCGCCAGCAGCTTTAGACAGGGTGAAGCTTTCTTT
J gene: TRBJ2-7; D gene: TRBD2; clone size: .; V gene: TRBV27; CDR3 protein: CAPDKRGQDEQYF; CDR3 DNA: TGTGCCCCGGATAAGCGGGGTCAGGACGAGCAGTACTTC
J gene: TRBJ2-5; D gene: TRBD2; clone size: .; V gene: TRBV7-6; CDR3 protein: CASSPPGLRGETQYF; CDR3 DNA: TGTGCCAGCAGCCCACCGGGACTACGGGGGGAGACCCAGTACTTC
J gene: TRBJ1-6; D gene: .; clone size: .; V gene: TRBV5-1; CDR3 protein: CASSLEQANSPLHF; CDR3 DNA: TGCGCCAGCAGCTTGGAGCAGGCCAATTCACCCCTCCACTTT
J gene: TRBJ1-6; D gene: .; clone size: .; V gene: TRBV15; CDR3 protein: CATSRGGGVELGSPLHF; CDR3 DNA: TGTGCCACCAGCAGAGGGGGAGGGGTTGAGCTGGGTTCACCCCTCCACTTT
J gene: TRBJ2-2; D gene: .; clone size: .; V gene: TRBV6-4; CDR3 protein: CASSDSPGTGELFF; CDR3 DNA: TGTGCCAGCAGTGACTCACCGGGAACCGGGGAGCTGTTTTTT
J gene: TRBJ1-5; D gene: .; clone size: .; V gene: TRBV10-3; CDR3 protein: CAISELGVQPQHF; CDR3 DNA: TGTGCCATCAGTGAGTTAGGGGTTCAGCCCCAGCATTTT
J gene: TRBJ2-7; D gene: TRBD1; clone size: .; V gene: TRBV29-1; CDR3 protein: CSSGTGSEQYF; CDR3 DNA: TGCAGCAGTGGGACAGGGAGTGAGCAGTACTTC
J gene: TRBJ1-4; D gene: TRBD1; clone size: .; V gene: TRBV6-1; CDR3 protein: CASSDTDRSEKLFF; CDR3 DNA: TGTGCCAGCAGTGATACGGACAGGAGTGAAAAACTGTTTTTT
J gene: TRBJ1-1; D gene: TRBD1; clone size: .; V gene: TRBV28; CDR3 protein: CASTTGGGNFEFTEAFF; CDR3 DNA: TGTGCCAGTACTACAGGGGGCGGGAATTTCGAGTTCACTGAAGCTTTCTTT
J gene: TRBJ2-7; D gene: TRBD1; clone size: .; V gene: TRBV6-5; CDR3 protein: CASSYSDRVYEQYF; CDR3 DNA: TGTGCCAGCAGTTACTCCGACAGGGTCTACGAGCAGTACTTC
J gene: TRBJ1-6; D gene: .; clone size: .; V gene: TRBV5-6; CDR3 protein: CASSRTVANSPLHF; CDR3 DNA: TGTGCCAGCAGCCGGACAGTTGCTAATTCACCCCTCCACTTT
J gene: TRBJ2-1; D gene: TRBD2; clone size: .; V gene: TRBV12-3/TRBV12-4; CDR3 protein: CASSLLAANEQFF; CDR3 DNA: TGTGCCAGCAGTCTACTAGCGGCCAATGAGCAGTTCTTC
J gene: TRBJ1-5; D gene: .; clone size: .; V gene: TRBV28; CDR3 protein: CASSWTESNQPQHF; CDR3 DNA: TGTGCCAGCAGTTGGACAGAGAGCAATCAGCCCCAGCATTTT
J gene: TRBJ2-6; D gene: .; clone size: .; V gene: TRBV5-6; CDR3 protein: CASSLLRSSGANVLTF; CDR3 DNA: TGTGCCAGCAGCTTGTTGAGGAGCTCTGGGGCCAACGTCCTGACTTTC
J gene: TRBJ1-4; D gene: .; clone size: once; V gene: TRBV7-9; CDR3 protein: CASRPDSPREKLFF; CDR3 DNA: TGTGCCAGCAGACCTGACAGTCCGCGTGAAAAACTGTTTTTT
J gene: TRBJ1-5; D gene: .; clone size: .; V gene: TRBV19; CDR3 protein: CATRGGGSNQPQHF; CDR3 DNA: TGTGCCACCAGGGGCGGAGGTAGCAATCAGCCCCAGCATTTT
J gene: TRBJ2-1; D gene: TRBD2; clone size: once; V gene: TRBV18; CDR3 protein: CASSPQRGGNEQFF; CDR3 DNA: TGTGCCAGCTCACCCCAGCGGGGGGGCAATGAGCAGTTCTTC
J gene: TRBJ2-5; D gene: .; clone size: .; V gene: TRBV5-1; CDR3 protein: CASSLSDSGETQYF; CDR3 DNA: TGCGCCAGCAGCCTATCGGACAGCGGAGAGACCCAGTACTTC
J gene: TRBJ2-5; D gene: .; clone size: .; V gene: TRBV12-3/TRBV12-4; CDR3 protein: CASSLYSQETQYF; CDR3 DNA: TGTGCCAGCAGTTTGTATAGCCAAGAGACCCAGTACTTC
J gene: TRBJ1-6; D gene: TRBD1; clone size: .; V gene: TRBV2; CDR3 protein: CASSENRDRVSPLHF; CDR3 DNA: TGTGCCAGCAGTGAAAACCGGGACAGGGTTTCACCCCTCCACTTT
J gene: TRBJ1-5; D gene: .; clone size: few; V gene: TRBV2; CDR3 protein: CASSERGRATEWDQPQHF; CDR3 DNA: TGTGCCAGCAGTGAAAGGGGCAGGGCCACTGAGTGGGATCAGCCCCAGCATTTT
J gene: TRBJ1-3; D gene: .; clone size: .; V gene: TRBV5-1; CDR3 protein: CASSYQTGGNTIYF; CDR3 DNA: TGCGCCAGCAGCTACCAAACAGGTGGAAACACCATATATTTT
J gene: TRBJ1-4; D gene: .; clone size: .; V gene: TRBV3-1/TRBV3-2; CDR3 protein: CASSQAVLSGGDWEKLFF; CDR3 DNA: TGTGCCAGCAGCCAAGCCGTCTTGTCGGGGGGCGATTGGGAAAAACTGTTTTTT
J gene: TRBJ2-7; D gene: .; clone size: .; V gene: TRBV11-2; CDR3 protein: CASSHERGLRYEQYF; CDR3 DNA: TGTGCCAGCAGCCACGAAAGGGGGTTACGGTACGAGCAGTACTTC
J gene: TRBJ1-5; D gene: .; clone size: .; V gene: TRBV4-1; CDR3 protein: CASSQVAGAQPQHF; CDR3 DNA: TGCGCCAGCAGCCAAGTGGCAGGGGCTCAGCCCCAGCATTTT
J gene: TRBJ1-4; D gene: TRBD1; clone size: few; V gene: TRBV5-1; CDR3 protein: CASSQERGREKLFF; CDR3 DNA: TGCGCCAGCAGCCAGGAGAGGGGGCGAGAAAAACTGTTTTTT
J gene: TRBJ2-2; D gene: .; clone size: .; V gene: TRBV11-2; CDR3 protein: CASSSRRGLDTGELFF; CDR3 DNA: TGTGCCAGCAGCTCCCGGCGGGGATTGGACACCGGGGAGCTGTTTTTT
J gene: TRBJ2-1; D gene: TRBD2; clone size: few; V gene: TRBV20-1; CDR3 protein: CSASSGGAGNEQFF; CDR3 DNA: TGCAGTGCTAGTTCCGGGGGGGCTGGGAATGAGCAGTTCTTC
J gene: TRBJ2-7; D gene: TRBD1; clone size: once; V gene: TRBV2; CDR3 protein: CASIGEGQGANEQYF; CDR3 DNA: TGTGCCAGCATCGGTGAGGGACAGGGGGCGAACGAGCAGTACTTC
J gene: TRBJ2-3; D gene: .; clone size: .; V gene: TRBV7-8; CDR3 protein: CASSARGTDTQYF; CDR3 DNA: TGTGCCAGCAGCGCGCGGGGCACAGATACGCAGTATTTT
J gene: TRBJ2-2; D gene: TRBD1; clone size: .; V gene: TRBV6-6; CDR3 protein: CASRLPLGQTTGELFF; CDR3 DNA: TGTGCCAGCAGACTCCCCCTGGGACAGACCACCGGGGAGCTGTTTTTT
J gene: TRBJ1-2; D gene: .; clone size: .; V gene: TRBV7-9; CDR3 protein: CASSPRQASSGYTF; CDR3 DNA: TGTGCCAGCAGCCCCCGACAGGCGTCTAGTGGCTACACCTTC
J gene: TRBJ1-1; D gene: .; clone size: .; V gene: TRBV11-2; CDR3 protein: CASSYGVGNTEAFF; CDR3 DNA: TGTGCCAGCAGCTACGGGGTCGGGAACACTGAAGCTTTCTTT
J gene: TRBJ2-1; D gene: TRBD2; clone size: .; V gene: TRBV18; CDR3 protein: CASSPGGSSYNEQFF; CDR3 DNA: TGTGCCAGCTCCCCCGGGGGGAGCTCCTACAATGAGCAGTTCTTC
J gene: TRBJ1-2; D gene: .; clone size: .; V gene: TRBV5-1; CDR3 protein: CASSLGGSGLNVDYGYTF; CDR3 DNA: TGCGCCAGCAGCCTTGGGGGATCGGGACTTAATGTGGACTATGGCTACACCTTC
J gene: TRBJ2-3; D gene: TRBD1; clone size: .; V gene: TRBV12-3/TRBV12-4; CDR3 protein: CASSRTGRDTQYF; CDR3 DNA: TGTGCCAGCAGCCGGACAGGTCGGGATACGCAGTATTTT
J gene: TRBJ1-1; D gene: .; clone size: .; V gene: TRBV28; CDR3 protein: CASRGRTEAFF; CDR3 DNA: TGTGCCAGCAGGGGGCGGACTGAAGCTTTCTTT
J gene: TRBJ1-2; D gene: TRBD1; clone size: .; V gene: TRBV10-3; CDR3 protein: CAISGTGGNYGYTF; CDR3 DNA: TGTGCCATCAGTGGTACAGGGGGCAACTATGGCTACACCTTC
J gene: TRBJ1-5; D gene: .; clone size: once; V gene: TRBV6-5; CDR3 protein: CASTGGRGQPQHF; CDR3 DNA: TGTGCCAGCACCGGGGGGAGAGGGCAGCCCCAGCATTTT
J gene: TRBJ1-4; D gene: .; clone size: .; V gene: TRBV5-1; CDR3 protein: CASRARATNEKLFF; CDR3 DNA: TGCGCCAGCAGGGCTCGGGCAACTAATGAAAAACTGTTTTTT
J gene: TRBJ2-1; D gene: .; clone size: .; V gene: TRBV7-9; CDR3 protein: CASTWGDNEQFF; CDR3 DNA: TGTGCCAGCACCTGGGGGGACAATGAGCAGTTCTTC
J gene: TRBJ1-2; D gene: .; clone size: few; V gene: TRBV2; CDR3 protein: CASNGINSYGYTF; CDR3 DNA: TGTGCCAGCAACGGAATTAACAGCTATGGCTACACCTTC
J gene: TRBJ2-7; D gene: .; clone size: .; V gene: TRBV18; CDR3 protein: CASSPAGSYEQYF; CDR3 DNA: TGTGCCAGCTCACCAGCGGGGTCCTACGAGCAGTACTTC